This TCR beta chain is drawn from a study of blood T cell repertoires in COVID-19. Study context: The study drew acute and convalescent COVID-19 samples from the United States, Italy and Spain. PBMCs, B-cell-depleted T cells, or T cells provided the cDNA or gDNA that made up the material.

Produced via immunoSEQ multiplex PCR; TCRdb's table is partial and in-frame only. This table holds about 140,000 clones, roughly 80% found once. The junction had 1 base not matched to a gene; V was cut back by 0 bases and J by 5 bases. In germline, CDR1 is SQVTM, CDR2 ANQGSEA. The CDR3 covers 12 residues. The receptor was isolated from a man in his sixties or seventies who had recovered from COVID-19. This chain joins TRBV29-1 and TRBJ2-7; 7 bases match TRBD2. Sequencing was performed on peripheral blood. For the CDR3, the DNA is TGCAGCGTTGAAGACGGGGGGAACGAGCAGTACTTC. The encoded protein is CSVEDGGNEQYF.